A single sample is the source of the 9 T cell receptor beta chains below, sequenced in a study of T cell responses to AZD1222 COVID-19 vaccine. Produced via immunoSEQ multiplex PCR; TCRdb's table is partial and in-frame only. This table has under 200,000 clones, 92% appearing once. Sequencing used peripheral blood, obtained 28 days after the second AZD1222 dose. The receptors derive from an adult who received the AZD1222 COVID-19 vaccine.

The rearrangement uses TRBV10-3 and TRBJ1-5, with TRBD1 as a possible D gene (6 bases). V lost 4 bases and J 4 bases, leaving 8 bases between the germline ends. Germline V lookup: CDR1 ENHRY, CDR2 SYGVKD. CDR3 length: 13 residues. The CDR3 nucleotides are TGTGCCATCAGTGTGGGACAAAATCAGCCCCAGCATTTT. Protein sequence: CAISVGQNQPQHF.

The chain is built from TRBV9 and TRBJ2-3; D is uncertain. Looked up from germline, CDR1 is SGDLS and CDR2 is YYNGEE. The CDR3 is 15 amino acids. V shed 0 bases and J shed 2 bases, with 10 bases lying between them. The CDR3 nucleotides read TGTGCCAGCAGCGTAGGTGGTAGAAACACAGATACGCAGTATTTT. Translation: CASSVGGRNTDTQYF.

The rearrangement links TRBV4-2 to TRBJ1-4; D is ambiguous. This CDR3 is 15 amino acids long. CDR1 and CDR2 from the germline V gene are LGHNA and YNFKEQ. V was cut by 3 bases and J by 4 bases, with 12 bases left in between. The CDR3 loop is CASSQTMRDNEKLFF. The CDR3 DNA reads as TGTGCCAGCAGCCAGACAATGAGGGATAATGAAAAACTGTTTTTT.

This sequence joins TRBV5-6 and TRBJ1-2, with D perhaps TRBD1 (5 bases). Germline loops: CDR1 SGHDT, CDR2 YYEEEE. This CDR3 is built from 17 residues. V was pared by 0 bases and J by 2 bases, with 17 bases between. The CDR3 loop reads CASSLVPSGGVNYGYTF. CDR3 DNA: TGTGCCAGCAGCTTGGTCCCCTCCGGGGGGGTGAACTATGGCTACACCTTC.

The V call is TRBV24-1, the J call TRBJ2-1; 11 nucleotides agree with TRBD2. The CDR3 sequence is 18 residues long. Germline CDR1 reads KGHDR; CDR2 reads SFDVKD. Germline trimming cut 4 bases from V and 3 bases from J; bases unmatched to any gene: 10. The CDR3 bases are TGTGCCACCAGTGACACGGCAACTAGCGGGAGTCGCTACAATGAGCAGTTCTTC. Translated, it gives CATSDTATSGSRYNEQFF.

This CDR3 reads CASSHPTRGLSAFF. In DNA form, the CDR3 reads TGCGCCAGCAGCCATCCGACCCGAGGGCTGTCAGCTTTCTTT. The chain recombines TRBV4-1 with TRBJ1-1, with unresolved D. From germline, CDR1 is MGHRA and CDR2 YSYEKL. CDR3 length: 14 amino acids. Between the trimmed V and J ends, which lost 3 bases and 10 bases, there was a span of 18 bases.

This chain links TRBV5-1 with TRBJ2-2; D is unclear. The CDR3 sequence is 11 residues long. Germline V gene data show CDR1 as SGHRS and CDR2 as YFSETQ. V was cut by 0 bases and J by 11 bases, with 5 bases left in between. The CDR3 sequence is CASSLEVELFF. CDR3 nucleotides: TGCGCCAGCAGCTTGGAGGTCGAGCTGTTTTTT.

This clone appeared once. V gene TRBV2 combines with J gene TRBJ2-3; 9 positions agree with TRBD1. Germline V gives CDR1 SNHLY, CDR2 FYNNEI. The length of the CDR3 is 18 residues. With 11 bases clipped from V and 3 bases from J, the junction kept 21 bases outside the gene matches. For the CDR3, the DNA is TGTGCCGCCAGTCCGGTTCACTTCGGGGACAGGGTAACAGATACGCAGTATTTT. Translating it yields CAASPVHFGDRVTDTQYF.

V and J are TRBV18 and TRBJ1-1; weak D call: TRBD1 (5 bases). This CDR3 is built from 15 residues. Trimming removed 2 bases from V and 3 bases from J, with 13 bases in between. Germline V gives CDR1 KGHSH, CDR2 LQKENI. The CDR3 nucleotides read TGTGCCAGCTCACCATCCCAGGGTGGGGACACTGAAGCTTTCTTT. Translating gives CASSPSQGGDTEAFF.